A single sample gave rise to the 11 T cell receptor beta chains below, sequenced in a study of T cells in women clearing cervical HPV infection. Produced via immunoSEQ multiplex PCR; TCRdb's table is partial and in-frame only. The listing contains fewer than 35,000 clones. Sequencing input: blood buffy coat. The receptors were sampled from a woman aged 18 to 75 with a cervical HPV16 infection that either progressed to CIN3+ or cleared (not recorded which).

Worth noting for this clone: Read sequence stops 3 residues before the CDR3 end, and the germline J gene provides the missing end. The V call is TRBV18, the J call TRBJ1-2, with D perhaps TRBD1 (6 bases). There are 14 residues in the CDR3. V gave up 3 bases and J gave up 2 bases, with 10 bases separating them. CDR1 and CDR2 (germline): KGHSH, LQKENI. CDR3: CASSPGQKNYGYTF. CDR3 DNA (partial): TGTGCCAGCTCACCGGGACAAAAAAACTATGGC.

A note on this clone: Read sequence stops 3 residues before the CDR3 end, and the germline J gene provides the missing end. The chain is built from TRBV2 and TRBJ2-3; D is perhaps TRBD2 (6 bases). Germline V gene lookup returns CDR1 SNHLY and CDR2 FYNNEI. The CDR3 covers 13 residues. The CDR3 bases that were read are TGTGCCAGCCGGCGTCTCCCGGGGGAGACG. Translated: CASRRLPGET. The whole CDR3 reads CASRRLPGETQYF. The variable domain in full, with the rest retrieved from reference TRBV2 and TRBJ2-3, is EPEVTQTPSHQVTQMGQEVILRCVPISNHLYFYWYRQILGQKVEFLVSFYNNEISEKSEIFDDQFSVERPDGSNFTLKIRSTKLEDSAMYFCASRRLPGETQYFGPGTRLTVL.

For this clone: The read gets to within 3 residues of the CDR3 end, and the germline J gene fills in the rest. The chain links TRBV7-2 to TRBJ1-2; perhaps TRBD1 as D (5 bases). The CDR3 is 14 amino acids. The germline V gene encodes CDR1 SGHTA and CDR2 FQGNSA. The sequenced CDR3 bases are TGTGCCAGCAGCTTAGGACGGGGGAACGGCGAC. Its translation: CASSLGRGNGD. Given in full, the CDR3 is CASSLGRGNGDYTF.

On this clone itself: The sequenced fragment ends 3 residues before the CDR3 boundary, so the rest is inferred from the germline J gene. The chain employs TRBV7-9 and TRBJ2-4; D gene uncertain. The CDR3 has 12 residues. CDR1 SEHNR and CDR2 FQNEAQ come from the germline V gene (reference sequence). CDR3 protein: CASSPPSNGQYF. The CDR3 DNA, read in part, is TGTGCCAGCAGTCCACCCAGTAATGGT.

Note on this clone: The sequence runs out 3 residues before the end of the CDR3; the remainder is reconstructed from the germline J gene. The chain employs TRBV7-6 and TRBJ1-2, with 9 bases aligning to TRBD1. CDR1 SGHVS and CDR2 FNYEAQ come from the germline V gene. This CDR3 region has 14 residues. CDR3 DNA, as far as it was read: TGTGCCAGCAGCTTAGGGGACAGGGTCTCCGAC. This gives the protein CASSLGDRVSD. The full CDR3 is CASSLGDRVSDYTF.

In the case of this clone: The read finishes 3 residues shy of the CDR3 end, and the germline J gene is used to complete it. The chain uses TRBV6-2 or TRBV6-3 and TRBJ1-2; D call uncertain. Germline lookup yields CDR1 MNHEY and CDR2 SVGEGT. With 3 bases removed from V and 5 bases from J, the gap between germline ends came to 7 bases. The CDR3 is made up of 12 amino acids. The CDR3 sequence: CASSYQSYGYTF. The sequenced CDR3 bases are TGTGCCAGCAGTTATCAGTCTTATGGC.

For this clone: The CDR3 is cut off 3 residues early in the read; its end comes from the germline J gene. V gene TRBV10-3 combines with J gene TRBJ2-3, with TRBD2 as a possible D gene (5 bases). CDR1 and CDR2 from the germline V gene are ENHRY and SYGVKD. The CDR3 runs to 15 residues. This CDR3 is CAISEISATQETQYF. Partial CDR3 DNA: TGTGCCATCAGTGAAATTAGCGCAACCCAAGAGACG.

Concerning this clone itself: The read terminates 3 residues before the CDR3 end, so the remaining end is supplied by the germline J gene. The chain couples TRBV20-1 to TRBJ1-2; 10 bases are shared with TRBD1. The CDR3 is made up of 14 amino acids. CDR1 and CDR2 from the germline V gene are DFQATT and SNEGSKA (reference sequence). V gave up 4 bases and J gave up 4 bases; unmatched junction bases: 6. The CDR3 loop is CSATHRDRGYGYTF. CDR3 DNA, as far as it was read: TGCAGTGCTACCCACCGGGACAGGGGCTATGGC.

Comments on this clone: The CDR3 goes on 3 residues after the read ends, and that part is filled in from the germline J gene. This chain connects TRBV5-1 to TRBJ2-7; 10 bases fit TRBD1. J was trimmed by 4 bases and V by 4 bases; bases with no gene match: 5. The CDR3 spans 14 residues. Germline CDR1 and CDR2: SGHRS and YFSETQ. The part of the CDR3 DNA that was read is TGCGCCAGCAGCGCAGACAGGGGGCGATACGAG. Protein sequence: CASSADRGRYE. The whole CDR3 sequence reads CASSADRGRYEQYF.

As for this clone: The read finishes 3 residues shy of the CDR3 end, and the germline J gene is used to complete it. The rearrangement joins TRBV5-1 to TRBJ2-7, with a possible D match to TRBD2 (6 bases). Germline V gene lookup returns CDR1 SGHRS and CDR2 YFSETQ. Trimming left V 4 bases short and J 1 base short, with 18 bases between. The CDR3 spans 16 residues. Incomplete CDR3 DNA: TGCGCCAGCAGCGCGGGGAGCCTCGGGCAGTCCTACGAG. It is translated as CASSAGSLGQSYE. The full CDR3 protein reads CASSAGSLGQSYEQYF.

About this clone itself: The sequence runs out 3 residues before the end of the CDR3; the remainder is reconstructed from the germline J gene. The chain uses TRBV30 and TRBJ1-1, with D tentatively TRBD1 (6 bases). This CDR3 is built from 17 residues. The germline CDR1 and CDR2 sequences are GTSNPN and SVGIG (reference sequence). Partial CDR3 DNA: TGTGCCTGGAGTGTCGGGAGCGGGGGCACAGCCAAAAACATT. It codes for CAWSVGSGGTAKNI. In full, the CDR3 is CAWSVGSGGTAKNIAFF.